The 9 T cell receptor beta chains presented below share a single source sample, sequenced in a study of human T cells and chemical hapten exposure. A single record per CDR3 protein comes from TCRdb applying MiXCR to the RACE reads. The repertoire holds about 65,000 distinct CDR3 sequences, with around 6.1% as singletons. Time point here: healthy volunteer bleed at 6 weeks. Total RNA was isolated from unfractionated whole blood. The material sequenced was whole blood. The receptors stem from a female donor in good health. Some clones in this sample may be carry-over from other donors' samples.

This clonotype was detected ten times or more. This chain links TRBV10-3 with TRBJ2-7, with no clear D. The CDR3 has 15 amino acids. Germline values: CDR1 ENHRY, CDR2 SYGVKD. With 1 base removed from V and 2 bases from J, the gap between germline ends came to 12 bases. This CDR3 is CAISELNGQPYEQYF. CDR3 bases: TGTGCCATCAGTGAGTTGAACGGGCAGCCCTACGAGCAGTACTTC.

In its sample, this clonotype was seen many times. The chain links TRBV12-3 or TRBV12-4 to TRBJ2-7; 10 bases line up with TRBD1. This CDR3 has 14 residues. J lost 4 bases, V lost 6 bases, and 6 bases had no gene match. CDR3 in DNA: TGTGCCAGCAGACGACAGGGGGCGGGGTACGAGCAGTACTTC. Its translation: CASRRQGAGYEQYF.

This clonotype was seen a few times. The CDR3 protein is CASSEGGGPLEAFF. The CDR3 DNA is TGCGCCAGCAGCGAGGGAGGGGGGCCACTTGAAGCTTTCTTT. The chain couples TRBV5-1 to TRBJ1-1, with a possible D match to TRBD1 (6 bases). The CDR3 covers 14 residues. Germline CDR1 and CDR2: SGHRS and YFSETQ. V shed 4 bases and J shed 7 bases, with 17 bases lying between them. The entire variable domain, with the rest obtained from reference TRBV5-1 and TRBJ1-1, is as follows: KAGVTQTPRYLIKTRGQQVTLSCSPISGHRSVSWYQQTPGQGLQFLFEYFSETQRNKGNFPGRFSGRQFSNSRSEMNVSTLELGDSALYLCASSEGGGPLEAFFGQGTRLTVV.

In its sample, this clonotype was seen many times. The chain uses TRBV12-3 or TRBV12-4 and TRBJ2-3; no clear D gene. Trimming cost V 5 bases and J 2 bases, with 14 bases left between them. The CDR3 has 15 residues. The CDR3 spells CASSATTPATDTQYF. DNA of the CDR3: TGTGCCAGCAGTGCCACGACCCCGGCCACAGATACGCAGTATTTT.

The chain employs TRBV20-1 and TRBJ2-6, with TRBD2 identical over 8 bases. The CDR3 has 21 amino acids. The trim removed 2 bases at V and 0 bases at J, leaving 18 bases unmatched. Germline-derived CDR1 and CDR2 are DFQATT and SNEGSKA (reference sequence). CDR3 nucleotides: TGCAGTGCTAGAATGGCGGGAGGAATAATAGAAACTAGCTCTGGGGCCAACGTCCTGACTTTC. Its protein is CSARMAGGIIETSSGANVLTF.

The chain's CDR3 is CSASNIPGQGFMEETQYF. DNA of the CDR3: TGCAGTGCTAGCAATATCCCGGGACAGGGGTTTATGGAGGAGACCCAGTACTTC. V gene TRBV20-1 combines with J gene TRBJ2-5; 10 bases fit TRBD1. The CDR3 has 18 residues. CDR1 is DFQATT, CDR2 SNEGSKA, per germline (reference sequence). The J segment lost 5 bases and the V segment lost 3 bases, leaving 18 bases of the junction unmatched.

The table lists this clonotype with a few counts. Here the CDR3 DNA reads TGTGCCAGCAGCCCCTCTGGGGCAGGGGGCGATCAGCCCCAGCATTTT. Its translation is CASSPSGAGGDQPQHF. This sequence joins TRBV7-2 and TRBJ1-5, with 8 positions matching TRBD1. The V gene end was trimmed by 5 bases and the J gene end by 5 bases; junction bases not matched to a gene: 11. Germline V gene lookup returns CDR1 SGHTA and CDR2 FQGNSA. This CDR3 has 16 residues.

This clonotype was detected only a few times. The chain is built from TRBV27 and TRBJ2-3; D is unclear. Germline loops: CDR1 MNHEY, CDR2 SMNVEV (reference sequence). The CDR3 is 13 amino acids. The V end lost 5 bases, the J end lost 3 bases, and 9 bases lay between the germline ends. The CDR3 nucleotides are TGTGCCAGCAGTGATCGTTTAACAGATACGCAGTATTTT. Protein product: CASSDRLTDTQYF.

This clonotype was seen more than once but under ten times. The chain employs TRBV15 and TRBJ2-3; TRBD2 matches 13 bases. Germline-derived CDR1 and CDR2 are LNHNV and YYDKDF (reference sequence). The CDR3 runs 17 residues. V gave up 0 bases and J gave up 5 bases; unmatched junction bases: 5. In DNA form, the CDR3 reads TGTGCCACCAGCAGAGATGCCGGACTAGCGGGAGTAGATACGCAGTATTTT. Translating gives CATSRDAGLAGVDTQYF.